The 10 T cell receptor beta chains listed next were all sequenced from one sample in a study of Graves' ophthalmopathy and Graves' hyperthyroidism. The authors amplified TCR beta CDR3 regions from RNA transcripts. Amplification began with first-round RT-PCR using HTBI primers, then second-round multiplex PCR was performed. TCRdb recomputed calls from the multiplex PCR reads with MiXCR, one row per CDR3 protein. The table shows hundreds of thousands of distinct CDR3 sequences, with approximately 39% occurring only once. Material: peripheral blood. These receptors were obtained from an adult man with Graves' ophthalmopathy.

Concerning this clonotype: This clone may be a read error of a much larger clone one base away. The rearrangement links TRBV4-2 to TRBJ1-2; 7 bases are a match to TRBD1. Trimming removed 0 bases from V and 8 bases from J; junction bases left unmatched: 3. CDR3 length equals 13 residues. CDR1 is LGHNA and CDR2 is YNFKEQ in the germline V gene. CDR3 DNA sequence: TGTGCCAGCAGCCAAGACAGGGGGGTCGGCTACACCTTC. The encoded protein is CASSQDRGVGYTF.

As to this clonotype: A single base separates this from a much larger clone, so it may be a read error. This chain connects TRBV20-1 to TRBJ2-5; D may be TRBD1 (8 bases). Germline V gene lookup returns CDR1 DFQATT and CDR2 SNEGSKA (reference sequence). This CDR3 spans 15 amino acids. CDR3 nucleotide sequence: TGCAGTGCTAGGGCCCCCCGGACAGGGAGGGAGACCAAGTACTTC. It yields the protein CSARAPRTGRETKYF.

The chain couples TRBV7-2 to TRBJ2-7, with 12 bases matching TRBD2. Germline CDR1 is SGHTA and CDR2 is FQGNSA. With V trimmed by 3 bases and J by 3 bases, 12 bases remained unmatched. CDR3 size: 18 residues. The CDR3 DNA follows: TGTGCCAGCAGCTTTAGTACTAGCGGGGGGTCCCTCCACTACGAGCAGTACTTC. As protein: CASSFSTSGGSLHYEQYF.

This clonotype has just a few counts. This chain connects TRBV13 to TRBJ1-1; D remains unclear. The CDR3 runs 14 residues. Trimming took off 5 bases at V and 2 bases at J, with 12 bases between the two ends. From germline, CDR1 is PRHDT and CDR2 FYEKMQ (reference sequence). CDR3: CASSPVYGNTEAFF. CDR3 nucleotide sequence: TGTGCCAGCAGCCCTGTATACGGAAACACTGAAGCTTTCTTT.

The chain has TRBV14 and TRBJ2-7, with D possibly matching TRBD1 (6 bases). Trimming cost V 6 bases and J 5 bases, with 17 bases left between them. The CDR3 extends over 14 amino acids. Germline V CDR1 and CDR2: SGHDN, FVKESK. Here the CDR3 reads CASSLPGQSHEQYF. CDR3 nucleotides: TGTGCCAGCAGTTTACCCGGACAGTCCCACGAGCAGTACTTC.

The chain recombines TRBV2 with TRBJ2-7; D is undetermined. The assigned J gene may be wrong: the sequence end matches TRBJ2-1 better. The CDR3 runs to 15 residues. The germline CDR1 and CDR2 sequences are SNHLY and FYNNEI. The CDR3 bases are TGTGCCAGCAGCCAGAATTTAGCATCTTACAATGAGCAGTTCTTC. Residues: CASSQNLASYNEQFF.

This clonotype was seen many times. This rearrangement joins TRBV24-1 to TRBJ2-5, with 8 bases that match TRBD1. Germline CDR1 reads KGHDR; CDR2 reads SFDVKD. After removal of 5 bases from V and 0 bases from J, the junction contained 4 bases not matched to a gene. This CDR3 has 15 amino acids. The CDR3 sequence is CATSVSGQDQETQYF. In nucleotides, the CDR3 is TGTGCCACCAGTGTTTCGGGACAGGACCAAGAGACCCAGTACTTC.

This chain links TRBV6-5 with TRBJ1-1, with no clear D. The CDR3 is 11 amino acids. The germline V and J ends were trimmed by 10 bases and 4 bases, with 10 bases remaining between them. Germline V gives CDR1 MNHEY, CDR2 SVGAGI. The CDR3 region has the DNA TGTGCCACGATCATGAGCACTGAAGCTTTCTTT. This encodes CATIMSTEAFF.

This clonotype appeared many times. V gene TRBV24-1 combines with J gene TRBJ1-2; D call uncertain. Trimming pared 9 bases from V and 1 base from J, leaving 17 bases between. The CDR3 is 15 residues long. The germline gives CDR1 KGHDR, CDR2 SFDVKD. CDR3 nucleotide sequence: TGTGCCACCCTGAATATCTCGGTCATTAACTATGGCTACACCTTC. Its translation is CATLNISVINYGYTF.

This clonotype was detected only once. The V and J genes are TRBV20-1 and TRBJ2-6; no clear D gene. This CDR3 region has 15 residues. Germline V gene data show CDR1 as DFQATT and CDR2 as SNEGSKA (reference sequence). Trimming pared 5 bases from V and 2 bases from J, leaving 13 bases between. The CDR3 loop is CSAPRWTAGANVLTF. The DNA of the CDR3 is TGCAGTGCTCCAAGGTGGACGGCTGGGGCCAACGTCCTGACTTTC.